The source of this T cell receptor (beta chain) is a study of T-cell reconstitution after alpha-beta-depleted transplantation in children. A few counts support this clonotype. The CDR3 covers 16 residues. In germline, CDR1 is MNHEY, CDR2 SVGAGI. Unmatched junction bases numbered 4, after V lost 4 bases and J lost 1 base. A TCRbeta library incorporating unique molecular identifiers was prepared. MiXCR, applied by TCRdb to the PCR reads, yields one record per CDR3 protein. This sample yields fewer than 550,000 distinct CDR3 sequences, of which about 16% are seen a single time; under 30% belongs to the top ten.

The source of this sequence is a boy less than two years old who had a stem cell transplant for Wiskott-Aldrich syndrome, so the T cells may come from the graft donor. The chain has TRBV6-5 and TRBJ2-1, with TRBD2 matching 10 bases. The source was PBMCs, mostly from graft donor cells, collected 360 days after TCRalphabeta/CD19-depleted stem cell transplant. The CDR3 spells CASSSLSGRSYNEQFF. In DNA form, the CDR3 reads TGTGCCAGCAGTTCCCTTAGCGGGAGGTCCTACAATGAGCAGTTCTTC.